Detailed here is one TCR beta chain. The data were obtained in a study of blood T cell repertoires in COVID-19. The overall study: The United States, Italy and Spain provided the acute and convalescent COVID-19 samples. T cells, B-cell-depleted T cells, or PBMCs supplied cDNA or gDNA.

As handled by the study authors: Nucleated cell counts were estimated from reference gene primer amplification. Only in-frame clones appear in the TCRdb table, and some are missing; sequencing was by immunoSEQ multiplex PCR. The V and J calls and clone size come from that table; D and trimming were worked out from the DNA. This table holds about 67,000 clones, approximately 79% found once. The source material was peripheral blood. This TCR was sampled from a woman in her sixties with acute or convalescent COVID-19.

The CDR3 DNA reads as TGTGCCAGCAGCGTAGGAGGTAGCGGGGGCTACGAGCAGTACTTC. As protein: CASSVGGSGGYEQYF. V and J are TRBV9 and TRBJ2-7, with 9 bases aligning to TRBD2. Looked up from germline, CDR1 is SGDLS and CDR2 is YYNGEE. Losses at the gene ends were 0 bases for V and 3 bases for J; bases not matched to a gene: 4. The CDR3 has 15 amino acids.